The TCR beta chain described here comes from a study of blood T cell repertoires in COVID-19. Study-level background: PBMCs, B-cell-depleted T cells, or T cells were the source of the cDNA or gDNA that made up the material.

Clones were sequenced by immunoSEQ multiplex PCR, and TCRdb holds only the in-frame ones, with some missing. The repertoire holds around 160,000 clones, with approximately 83% as singletons. This CDR3 comprises 15 residues. The germline V gene has CDR1 SGHTA and CDR2 FQGTGA. Trimming took 5 bases from V and 1 from J; bases not matched to a gene: 5. V gene TRBV7-3 combines with J gene TRBJ1-1; 9 bases are shared with TRBD1. This sequence originates from a woman in her sixties with COVID-19, enrolled during active disease. Material for sequencing was peripheral blood. DNA for the CDR3: TGTGCCAGCAGCATTACGGGACAGGGGAACACTGAAGCTTTCTTT. It is translated as CASSITGQGNTEAFF.